This TCR beta chain was recorded in a study of CD8+CD57+ T cells in acquired aplastic anemia. Study-level background: Sorted CD4+ plus CD8+ cells gave DNA averaging around 3 ug.

Genomic DNA templated the TCR beta VDJ and CDR3 profiling. TCRdb re-called the reads with MiXCR, one entry per CDR3 protein. The table includes just over 450,000 distinct CDR3 sequences, around 33% detected once. Note on this clonotype: Its antigen is undetermined.

Selection for sequencing was limited to patients who had shown CD8+CD57+ cell expansion by flow cytometry. Among the patients, all had severe acquired aplastic anemia. Patient blood was sampled before any therapy had been received. General study points: The same twenty-nine CD8+ CDR3 sequences occurred in patients and in controls.

The sequenced sample consisted of sorted CD4+, CD8+, or CD8+CD57+ T cells (not recorded which) from PBMCs. This receptor was taken from a human donor with aplastic anemia.

CDR3 amino acids: CSAGTEPYGYTF. The CDR3 nucleotides are TGCAGCGCCGGGACAGAACCCTATGGCTACACCTTC. The chain carries TRBV29-1 and TRBJ1-2, with 7 positions matching TRBD1. Germline V lookup: CDR1 SQVTM, CDR2 ANQGSEA. The CDR3 extends over 12 amino acids. Trimming at V came to 7 bases and at J to 4 bases, leaving 6 bases not matched to a gene. The full variable domain, completed using reference TRBV29-1 and TRBJ1-2, is SAVISQKPSRDICQRGTSLTIQCQVDSQVTMMFWYRQQPGQSLTLIATANQGSEATYESGFVIDKFPISRPNLTFSTLTVSNMSPEDSSIYLCSAGTEPYGYTFGSGTRLTVV.